This T cell receptor (beta chain) is from a study of T cell clonality in common variable immunodeficiency. This clone was seen ten or more times. What it binds is unknown. With the read ending 3 residues before the CDR3 end, the germline J gene is used to fill in that end. Libraries were prepared by immunoSEQ multiplex PCR; TCRdb keeps only in-frame clonotypes and omits some of them. This repertoire holds 30,000 or so clones, and none appear only once. Study findings and constraints: What drives increased CVID clonality needs T cell subpopulation sequencing. Common variable immunodeficiency TCR beta sequences reportedly had fewer deletions and N-nucleotide insertions. Compared with controls, CVID subjects had fewer shared TCRbeta clones.

Germline trimming cut 4 bases from V and 1 base from J; bases unmatched to any gene: 6. Germline V gene lookup returns CDR1 SEHNR and CDR2 FQNEAQ (reference sequence). This CDR3 spans 15 amino acids. The chain recombines TRBV7-9 with TRBJ1-2; 7 nucleotides match TRBD1. The sequenced material came from peripheral blood mononuclear cells. The sequence derives from a person aged 18 to 70 in good health. CDR3 sequence reads: CASSYGQVNNYGYTF. Partial CDR3 DNA: TGTGCCAGCAGCTATGGACAGGTGAATAACTATGGC.